Each of the 9 T cell receptor beta chains below was sequenced from the same sample in a study of T cells in Graves' hyperthyroidism and ophthalmopathy. TCR beta CDR3 sequences were amplified from RNA transcripts. Carried out on the TCR CDR3, a first-round RT-PCR used the HTBI primer set. TCRdb re-derived calls from the multiplex PCR reads in MiXCR, one entry per CDR3 protein. The data show a few hundred thousand distinct CDR3 sequences, around 15% seen once. The specimen was blood. These receptors originate from a woman aged 18-35 years with Graves' hyperthyroidism.

This clonotype was counted at least ten times. J is TRBJ1-1 and V is TRBV12-3 or TRBV12-4; 8 positions agree with TRBD1. V shed 7 bases, J shed 1 base, and the junction held 11 bases outside the gene matches. The CDR3 is 16 residues long. CDR3 in DNA: TGTGCCAGCACCTCGGACAGGGCGTCGTCGAACACTGAAGCTTTCTTT. This sequence encodes CASTSDRASSNTEAFF.

This chain connects TRBV7-2 to TRBJ1-2; weak D call: TRBD1 (5 bases). Trimming shortened V by 4 bases and J by 8 bases, and 23 bases separated the two germline ends. The CDR3 length is 16 residues. The germline V gene has CDR1 SGHTA and CDR2 FQGNSA. CDR3 coding DNA: TGTGCCAGCAGCTGGGGGACGCCCGATAGGATGAGAGGCTACACCTTC. This encodes CASSWGTPDRMRGYTF. Complete variable domain (other parts from reference TRBV7-2 and TRBJ1-2): GAGVSQSPSNKVTEKGKDVELRCDPISGHTALYWYRQSLGQGLEFLIYFQGNSAPDKSGLPSDRFSAERTGGSVSTLTIQRTQQEDSAVYLCASSWGTPDRMRGYTFGSGTRLTVV.

This clonotype has just a few counts. The chain links TRBV29-1 to TRBJ2-2; 12 nucleotides line up with TRBD2. Germline-derived CDR1 and CDR2 are SQVTM and ANQGSEA. The CDR3 sequence is 14 residues long. V gave up 4 bases and J gave up 5 bases; unmatched junction bases: 2. CDR3 in DNA: TGCAGCGTTGGACTAGCGGGAGATACCGGGGAGCTGTTTTTT. This translates into CSVGLAGDTGELFF.

Comments on this clonotype: One base away lies a much larger clone, so this may be a sequencing read error. The J gene is TRBJ2-3, the V gene TRBV28, with 8 bases identical to TRBD1. Germline V CDR1 and CDR2: MDHEN, SYDVKM. CDR3 length: 17 amino acids. This CDR3 is CAGSSGQRTGWADTQYF. In DNA, the CDR3 is TGTGCCGGCAGTTCAGGGCAACGGACAGGGTGGGCAGATACGCAGTATTTT. Full variable domain (missing parts from reference TRBV28 and TRBJ2-3): DVKVTQSSRYLVKRTGEKVFLECVQDMDHENMFWYRQDPGLGLRLIYFSYDVKMKEKGDIPEGYSVSREKKERFSLILESASTNQTSMYLCAGSSGQRTGWADTQYFGPGTRLTVL.

There are many counts of this clonotype. The chain employs TRBV11-2 and TRBJ2-5; 10 bases align to TRBD2. The germline V gene encodes CDR1 SGHAT and CDR2 FQNNGV. The CDR3 extends over 15 amino acids. The J segment lost 3 bases and the V segment lost 5 bases, leaving 6 bases of the junction unmatched. Written as DNA, the CDR3 is TGTGCCAGCAGCCGGGATCTAGCGGGAGAAGAGACCCAGTACTTC. This gives the protein CASSRDLAGEETQYF.

This clonotype was counted many times. The chain carries TRBV6-5 and TRBJ1-2; no definite D call. The V end lost 0 bases, the J end lost 6 bases, and 8 bases lay between the germline ends. The CDR3 has 13 amino acids. CDR1 is MNHEY and CDR2 is SVGAGI in the germline V gene. CDR3 loop: CASSYSRVDGYTF. As DNA, the CDR3 is TGTGCCAGCAGTTACTCGAGGGTCGATGGCTACACCTTC.

This clonotype was counted at least ten times. The V and J genes are TRBV2 and TRBJ2-7, with a tentative D call TRBD1 (5 bases). The V and J ends lost 8 bases and 6 bases respectively, with 14 bases between them. Germline V CDR1 and CDR2: SNHLY, FYNNEI. The CDR3 runs 12 residues. The CDR3 DNA sequence: TGTGCCAGCTCCCAGGGAAAGGGCGAGCAGTACTTC. Residues: CASSQGKGEQYF.

This clonotype was seen at least ten times. The V and J genes are TRBV18 and TRBJ2-5; D gene unclear. The CDR3 totals 13 residues. V was pared by 2 bases and J by 1 base, with 5 bases between. Germline V gene sequence: CDR1 KGHSH, CDR2 LQKENI. The CDR3 loop reads CASSPGIQETQYF. For the CDR3, the DNA is TGTGCCAGCTCACCAGGGATCCAAGAGACCCAGTACTTC. The whole variable domain, filled in from reference TRBV18 and TRBJ2-5, reads NAGVMQNPRHLVRRRGQEARLRCSPMKGHSHVYWYRQLPEEGLKFMVYLQKENIIDESGMPKERFSAEFPKEGPSILRIQQVVRGDSAAYFCASSPGIQETQYFGPGTRLLVL.

The chain couples TRBV5-1 to TRBJ2-7; D gene ambiguous. The germline V and J ends were trimmed by 0 bases and 3 bases, with 7 bases remaining between them. CDR1 is SGHRS, CDR2 YFSETQ, per germline. The CDR3 is 13 amino acids. The CDR3, as DNA: TGCGCCAGCAGCTTGGAGCAGCGCTACGAGCAGTACTTC. Amino acid sequence: CASSLEQRYEQYF.